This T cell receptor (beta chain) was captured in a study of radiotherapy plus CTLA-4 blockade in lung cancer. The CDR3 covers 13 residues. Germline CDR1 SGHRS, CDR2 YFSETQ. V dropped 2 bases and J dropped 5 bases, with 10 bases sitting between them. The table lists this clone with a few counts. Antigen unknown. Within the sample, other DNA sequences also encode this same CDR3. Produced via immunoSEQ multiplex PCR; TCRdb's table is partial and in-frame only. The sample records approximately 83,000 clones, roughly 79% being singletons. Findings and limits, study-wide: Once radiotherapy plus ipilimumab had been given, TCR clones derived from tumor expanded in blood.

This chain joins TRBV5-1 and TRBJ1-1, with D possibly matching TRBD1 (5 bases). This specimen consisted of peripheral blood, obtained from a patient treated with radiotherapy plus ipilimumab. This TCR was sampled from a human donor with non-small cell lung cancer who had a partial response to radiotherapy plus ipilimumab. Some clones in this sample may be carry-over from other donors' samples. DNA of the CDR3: TGCGCCAGCAGCTTAAGGGGAGGTACTGAAGCTTTCTTT. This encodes CASSLRGGTEAFF.